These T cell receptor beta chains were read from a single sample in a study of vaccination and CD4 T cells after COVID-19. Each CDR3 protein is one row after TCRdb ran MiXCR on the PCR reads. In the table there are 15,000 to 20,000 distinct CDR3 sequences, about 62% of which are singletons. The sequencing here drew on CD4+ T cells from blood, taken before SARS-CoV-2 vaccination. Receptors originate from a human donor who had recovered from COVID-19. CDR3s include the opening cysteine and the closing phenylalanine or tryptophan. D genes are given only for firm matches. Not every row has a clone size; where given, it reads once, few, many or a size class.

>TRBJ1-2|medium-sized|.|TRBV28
TGTGCCAGTCTCCGGGGGCCCATTTATGGCTACACCTTC
CASLRGPIYGYTF
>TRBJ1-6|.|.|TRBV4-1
TGCGCCAGCAGCCCCTACAGTTATAATTCACCCCTCCACTTT
CASSPYSYNSPLHF
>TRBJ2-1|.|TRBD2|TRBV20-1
TGCAGTGCTATCGACCTAGCGGGAGCTCCCTACAATGAGCAGTTCTTC
CSAIDLAGAPYNEQFF
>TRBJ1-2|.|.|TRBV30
TGTGCCTGGAGTCGGGCCAGGTTGGATGGCTACACCTTC
CAWSRARLDGYTF
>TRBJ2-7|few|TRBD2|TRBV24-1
TGTGCCACCAGGGGACGGGGGGGCGAGCAGTACTTC
CATRGRGGEQYF
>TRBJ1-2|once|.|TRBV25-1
TGTGCCAGCAGAACCCCCGGGACCTACTATGGCTACACCTTC
CASRTPGTYYGYTF
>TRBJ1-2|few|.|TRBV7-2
TGTGCCAGCAGCTTAGGACGGTTCGATGGCTACACCTTC
CASSLGRFDGYTF
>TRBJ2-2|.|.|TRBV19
TGTGCCAGTAGTATCAGGATGTGGGTCGCGAACACCGGGGAGCTGTTTTTT
CASSIRMWVANTGELFF
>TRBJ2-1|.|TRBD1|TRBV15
TGTGCCACCAGCAGTAACAGGGGCTCCTACAATGAGCAGTTCTTC
CATSSNRGSYNEQFF
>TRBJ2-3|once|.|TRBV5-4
TGTGCCAGCAGCTCGAAAGCAGCAGATACGCAGTATTTT
CASSSKAADTQYF
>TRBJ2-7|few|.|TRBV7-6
TGTGCCAGCAGCCCCGGGTACGAGCAGTACTTC
CASSPGYEQYF
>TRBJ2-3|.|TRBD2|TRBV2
TGTGCCAAGGGGAAGCGGGAGGTTACCAGCACAGATACGCAGTATTTT
CAKGKREVTSTDTQYF
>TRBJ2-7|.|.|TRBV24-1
TGTGCCACCAGTGCGGCGGGATCCTCCTACGAGCAGTACTTC
CATSAAGSSYEQYF
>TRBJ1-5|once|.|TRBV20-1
TGCAGTGCTAGAGGGGGAGGGCAGGGGCGAGCGTCGAGTGGCAATCAGCCCCAGCATTTT
CSARGGGQGRASSGNQPQHF
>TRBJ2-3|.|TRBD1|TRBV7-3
TGTGCCAGCAGCCTAAGACAGGGGTTAAGCACAGATACGCAGTATTTT
CASSLRQGLSTDTQYF
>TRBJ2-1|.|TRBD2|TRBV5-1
TGCGCCAGCAGCTTGACTAGCGGGGTCTACAATGAGCAGTTCTTC
CASSLTSGVYNEQFF
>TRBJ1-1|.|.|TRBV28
TGTGCCAGCAGGGGAGCAGTGAACACTGAAGCTTTCTTT
CASRGAVNTEAFF
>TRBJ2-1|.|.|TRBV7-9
.
CASSFGPGGPDEQFF
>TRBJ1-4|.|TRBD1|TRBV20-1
TGCAGTGCTGACGAGGGGGCCTCAGAGGAAAAACTGTTTTTT
CSADEGASEEKLFF
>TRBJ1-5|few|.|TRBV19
TGTGCCAGTACTTTGTTGGGTCTGGGCAGTGATGCGGGCCAGCCCCAGCATTTT
CASTLLGLGSDAGQPQHF
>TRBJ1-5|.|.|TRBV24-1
TGTGCCACCAGAGGGACATCTAATCAGCCCCAGCATTTT
CATRGTSNQPQHF
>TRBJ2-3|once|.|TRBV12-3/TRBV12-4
TGTGCCAGCAGTCCTGACTACTCCACAGATACGCAGTATTTT
CASSPDYSTDTQYF
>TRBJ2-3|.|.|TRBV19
TGTGCCAGTAGTCCCACTGGGCGGACCGCTAGCACAGATACGCAGTATTTT
CASSPTGRTASTDTQYF
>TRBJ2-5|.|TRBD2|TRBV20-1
TGCAGTGCTAGAGGGAACTCCCGGGACTATGGGGCCCAGTACTTC
CSARGNSRDYGAQYF
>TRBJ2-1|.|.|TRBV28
TGTGCCAGCAGTATAACTTCCTCCTTCCGAAGACATGAGCAGTTCTTC
CASSITSSFRRHEQFF
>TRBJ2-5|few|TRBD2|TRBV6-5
TGTGCCAGCAGTTATGCCGCGGGAGGGGAGACCCAGTACTTC
CASSYAAGGETQYF
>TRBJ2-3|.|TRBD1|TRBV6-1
TGTGCCAGCAGCGTGATAGGACAGGGGTTAAGGACAGATACGCAGTATTTT
CASSVIGQGLRTDTQYF
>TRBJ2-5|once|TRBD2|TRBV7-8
TGTGCCAGCAGCTTCGGGGAGGGAGAGACCCAGTACTTC
CASSFGEGETQYF
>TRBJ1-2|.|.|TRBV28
TGTGCCAGCAGTGCCCTTCCGTATGGCTACACCTTC
CASSALPYGYTF
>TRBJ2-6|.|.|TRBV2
TGTGCCAGCAGCTCACCTTTTAGGGCCAACGTCCTGACTTTC
CASSSPFRANVLTF
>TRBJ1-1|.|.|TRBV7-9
TGTGCCAGCAGCTTACCCTTCCGGGACACCTATGAAGCTTTCTTT
CASSLPFRDTYEAFF
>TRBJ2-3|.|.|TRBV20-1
TGCAGTGCTCCCCGACTAGGCCTCACAGATACGCAGTATTTT
CSAPRLGLTDTQYF
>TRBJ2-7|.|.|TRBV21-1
TGTGCCAGCAGCAAATTAGGGACTAGCGTGACCTACGAGCAGTACTTC
CASSKLGTSVTYEQYF
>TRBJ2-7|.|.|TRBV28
TGTGCCAGCAGTCAGTCCCCCTACGAGCAGTACTTC
CASSQSPYEQYF
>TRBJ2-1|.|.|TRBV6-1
TGTGCCAGCAGTGAAGCATGGGCTGTCGATGAGCAGTTCTTC
CASSEAWAVDEQFF
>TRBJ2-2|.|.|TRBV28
TGTGCCATTACTGTCGGGAGTGCTAACACCGGGGAGCTGTTTTTT
CAITVGSANTGELFF
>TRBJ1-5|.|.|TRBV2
TGTGCCAGCAGTGATGTGGTGGGCAATCAGCCCCAGCATTTT
CASSDVVGNQPQHF
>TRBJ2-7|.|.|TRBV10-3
TGTGCCATCAGTGAACCCTGGGGCGTCTACGAGCAGTACTTC
CAISEPWGVYEQYF
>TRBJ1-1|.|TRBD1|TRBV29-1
TGCAGCGTTGAAGATCGTACAGGGGGCTCGACTGAAGCTTTCTTT
CSVEDRTGGSTEAFF
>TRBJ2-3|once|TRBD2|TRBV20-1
TGCAGTGCTGTGACTAGCGGGAGGGCCACAGATACGCAGTATTTT
CSAVTSGRATDTQYF
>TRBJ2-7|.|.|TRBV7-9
TGTGCCACCTTTGGGCGTAGGTACGAGCAGTACTTC
CATFGRRYEQYF
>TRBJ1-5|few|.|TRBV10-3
TGTGCCATCAGTGGACAGGCGGGCCAGCCCCAGCATTTT
CAISGQAGQPQHF
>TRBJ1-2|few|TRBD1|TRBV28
TGTGCCAGCAGTATTCCCGGGACAGGGGCCTATGGCTACACCTTC
CASSIPGTGAYGYTF
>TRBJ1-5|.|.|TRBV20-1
TGCAGTGCCGCAATAACACAGGGTTCAGGGTATAGCAATCAGCCCCAGCATTTT
CSAAITQGSGYSNQPQHF
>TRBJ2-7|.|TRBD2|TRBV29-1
TGCAGCGTTGAAGGTGGGACTAGCGGGAGCTCCTACGAGCAGTACTTC
CSVEGGTSGSSYEQYF
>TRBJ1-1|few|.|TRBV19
TGTGCCAGTAGTCCATTCCTGGAATATGGGCCGGGAAGCACTGAAGCTTTCTTT
CASSPFLEYGPGSTEAFF
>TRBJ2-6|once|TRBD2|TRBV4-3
TGCGCCAGCAGCCGGGGACTAGCCTCCGGGGCCAACGTCCTGACTTTC
CASSRGLASGANVLTF
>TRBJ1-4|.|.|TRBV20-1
TGCAGTGCGGTTCGACAGAAACGAACTAATGAAAAACTGTTTTTT
CSAVRQKRTNEKLFF
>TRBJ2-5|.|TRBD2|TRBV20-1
TGCAGTGCTAGTTCGGGAGGGGACCAAGAGACCCAGTACTTC
CSASSGGDQETQYF
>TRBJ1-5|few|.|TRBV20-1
TGCAGTGCCCTAGTGCCGAATCAGCCCCAGCATTTT
CSALVPNQPQHF
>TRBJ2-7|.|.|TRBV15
TGTGCCACCAGCAGAGCATCATTGGGCCGAGGGCAGTACTTC
CATSRASLGRGQYF